Reported below is one T cell receptor (beta chain). Antigen unknown. Treatment meaning: approximately nine-day PBMC culture with coronavirus spike peptide pools or control peptides (ViraFEST assay). Peptide pool stimulation in ViraFEST expanded antigen-specific T cells, whose TCRs were then sequenced. CD4+ T cells that had been cultured provided DNA sequenced with the Oncomine TCR Beta short-read assay. MiXCR, applied by TCRdb to the PCR reads, yields one record per CDR3 protein. The sample carries about 24,000 distinct CDR3 sequences, 49% recorded once. This specimen comes from a study of vaccination and CD4 T cells after COVID-19. Study information: The interval from dose two to post-vaccine sampling had a median of 72 days, and it ranged from 14 to 241.

V lost 3 bases, J lost 8 bases, and 26 bases lay in between. CDR3 length: 16 residues. Germline assignment: CDR1 GTSNPN and CDR2 SVGIG (reference sequence). The source is a human donor who had recovered from COVID-19. The genes are TRBV30 and TRBJ2-7; either TRBD1 or TRBD2 may fit D (5 bases each). Material for sequencing was CD4+ T cells from blood, cultured in vitro. CDR3 nucleotide sequence: TGTGCCTGGAGGGGGCCGGTTGGAGGCCCCATTACGAAGCAGTACTTC. It translates to CAWRGPVGGPITKQYF.